Each of the 25 T cell receptor beta chains below was sequenced from the same sample in a study of cytomegalovirus exposure and HLA in healthy donors. PCR was performed using 60 Vbeta and 13 Jbeta primers. The assay was immunoSEQ multiplex PCR, and TCRdb's table has in-frame clones only and misses some. The specimen's table records 30,000 to 35,000 clones. The sample taken for sequencing was PBMCs. Receptor source: a woman between 35 and 50 years old in good health and CMV-seropositive.

The chain joins TRBV29-1 to TRBJ2-3; 12 bases map to TRBD2. The CDR3 covers 17 residues. From germline, CDR1 is SQVTM and CDR2 ANQGSEA. V was clipped by 2 bases and J by 4 bases; unmatched bases: 10. The DNA for the CDR3 is TGCAGCGTTGAACCTTATTTGACTAGCGGGAGTTCAGATACGCAGTATTTT. It yields the protein CSVEPYLTSGSSDTQYF.

Its frequency marks this clone as medium-sized. The V gene is TRBV28, the J gene TRBJ2-7; the D gene is possibly TRBD2 (6 bases). The CDR3 consists of 14 residues. The germline V and J ends were trimmed by 6 bases and 3 bases, with 15 bases remaining between them. CDR1 and CDR2 from the germline V gene are MDHEN and SYDVKM. For the CDR3, the DNA is TGTGCCAGCAGACCTCCGGGACTCCACTACGAGCAGTACTTC. Its translation is CASRPPGLHYEQYF.

The J gene is TRBJ1-2, the V gene TRBV9; TRBD1 agrees at 7 bases. The CDR3 has 19 amino acids. J lost 7 bases, V lost 3 bases, and 24 bases had no gene match. Germline CDR1 SGDLS, CDR2 YYNGEE. Written as DNA, the CDR3 is TGTGCCAGCAGCGGACCCAGGGGATTAAGGGACAGATTTTCGGGTGGCTACACCTTC. It translates to CASSGPRGLRDRFSGGYTF.

The chain is built from TRBV5-6 and TRBJ1-3; TRBD1 matches at 7 bases. Looked up from germline, CDR1 is SGHDT and CDR2 is YYEEEE. The CDR3 spans 16 residues. The junction had 3 bases not matched to a gene; V was cut back by 0 bases and J by 0 bases. The CDR3 reads CASSLGQGDSGNTIYF. CDR3 nucleotide sequence: TGTGCCAGCAGCTTGGGGCAGGGGGACTCTGGAAACACCATATATTTT.

This chain connects TRBV19 to TRBJ2-3, with 11 bases fitting TRBD2. Germline V gene data show CDR1 as LNHDA and CDR2 as SQIVND (reference sequence). This CDR3 has 17 amino acids. The V and J ends lost 0 bases and 3 bases, in that order; junction bases with no gene match: 5. CDR3 protein: CASSIDLLAGETDTQYF. The DNA for the CDR3 is TGTGCCAGTAGTATAGATTTACTAGCGGGAGAGACAGATACGCAGTATTTT.

The V call is TRBV30, the J call TRBJ2-3; a possible D gene is TRBD2 (6 bases). The CDR3 sequence is 15 residues long. Germline CDR1 and CDR2: GTSNPN and SVGIG (reference sequence). Trimming took 3 bases from V and 2 from J, leaving 15 bases between them. The CDR3 DNA follows: TGTGCCTGGAGCTGGGCTAGCGCCTACACAGATACGCAGTATTTT. This translates into CAWSWASAYTDTQYF. Full variable domain (remainder filled in from reference TRBV30 and TRBJ2-3): SQTIHQWPATLVQPVGSPLSLECTVEGTSNPNLYWYRQAAGRGLQLLFYSVGIGQISSEVPQNLSASRPQDRQFILSSKKLLLSDSGFYLCAWSWASAYTDTQYFGPGTRLTVL.

The chain employs TRBV28 and TRBJ2-5; tentative D call: TRBD2 (6 bases). Germline CDR1 and CDR2: MDHEN and SYDVKM. Trimming took 10 bases from V and 5 from J, leaving 20 bases between them. The CDR3 length is 14 residues. The CDR3 DNA is TGTGCCATCGCGCGGTGGGGGGATCCGGAGACCCAGTACTTC. Translating it yields CAIARWGDPETQYF.

The chain is built from TRBV6-6 and TRBJ1-5; D ambiguous. Looked up from germline, CDR1 is MNHNY and CDR2 is SVGAGI (reference sequence). The CDR3 has 15 amino acids. Deletions cut 4 bases from V and 5 bases from J, with 15 bases between. As DNA, the CDR3 is TGTGCCAGCAGTTTCTCTTCTCCAGGATATCAGCCCCAGCATTTT. Protein product: CASSFSSPGYQPQHF.

The chain employs TRBV6-5 and TRBJ1-2; 9 bases fit TRBD1. Germline V gives CDR1 MNHEY, CDR2 SVGAGI. CDR3 size: 16 residues. V lost 4 bases and J lost 4; bases outside the gene matches: 10. This CDR3 reads CASSWTSGTGTYGYTF. The CDR3 DNA sequence: TGTGCCAGCAGTTGGACCTCCGGGACAGGGACCTATGGCTACACCTTC.

V gene TRBV15 combines with J gene TRBJ1-1, with TRBD1 matching over 7 bases. The germline V gene has CDR1 LNHNV and CDR2 YYDKDF (reference sequence). The CDR3 is made up of 14 amino acids. With V trimmed by 1 base and J by 8 bases, 7 bases remained unmatched. CDR3 nucleotide sequence: TGTGCCACCAGCAGAGTGACGGACAGGCGGGAAGCTTTCTTT. As protein: CATSRVTDRREAFF.

This sequence joins TRBV5-1 and TRBJ2-7; no definite D call. Trimming pared 1 base from V and 6 bases from J, leaving 8 bases between. The CDR3 spans 12 residues. Germline V CDR1 and CDR2: SGHRS, YFSETQ. DNA for the CDR3: TGCGCCAGCAGCTTGTCAGGATCCGAGCAGTACTTC. The encoded protein is CASSLSGSEQYF.

The chain links TRBV2 to TRBJ2-3, with TRBD1 identical over 10 bases. V shed 2 bases, J shed 5 bases, and the junction held 4 bases outside the gene matches. The CDR3 sequence is 15 residues long. Germline V gene lookup returns CDR1 SNHLY and CDR2 FYNNEI. The DNA for the CDR3 is TGTGCCAGCAGTGAATACGGGACAGGGGTAGATACGCAGTATTTT. The encoded protein is CASSEYGTGVDTQYF.

V is TRBV6-5 and J is TRBJ2-7; D possibly corresponds to TRBD1 (6 bases). CDR3 length equals 14 residues. The germline CDR1 and CDR2 sequences are MNHEY and SVGAGI. The germline V and J ends were trimmed by 0 bases and 2 bases, with 8 bases remaining between them. The CDR3 sequence is CASSYSTGTYEQYF. As DNA, the CDR3 is TGTGCCAGCAGTTACTCGACAGGAACCTACGAGCAGTACTTC.

The chain combines TRBV2 with TRBJ1-4; no clear D gene. V dropped 8 bases and J dropped 10 bases, with 17 bases sitting between them. Germline lookup yields CDR1 SNHLY and CDR2 FYNNEI. The length of the CDR3 is 13 residues. The CDR3 sequence: CASRLGGVGKLFF. The DNA of the CDR3 is TGTGCCAGCCGCCTAGGCGGGGTTGGAAAACTGTTTTTT.

CDR3 sequence reads: CASSPEGNSPLHF. The CDR3 DNA follows: TGTGCCAGCAGCCCGGAGGGTAATTCACCCCTCCACTTT. The gene calls are TRBV7-9 and TRBJ1-6; D uncertain. This CDR3 is built from 13 residues. V gave up 5 bases and J gave up 6 bases, with 8 bases separating them. Germline lookup yields CDR1 SEHNR and CDR2 FQNEAQ (reference sequence).

J is TRBJ1-3 and V is TRBV5-1; maybe TRBD1 (6 bases). This CDR3 spans 13 amino acids. Trimming shortened V by 4 bases and J by 9 bases, and 14 bases separated the two germline ends. Germline V lookup: CDR1 SGHRS, CDR2 YFSETQ. CDR3 coding DNA: TGCGCCAGCAGCGTGGACAGAATAGGCACCATATATTTT. Translating gives CASSVDRIGTIYF.

The V and J genes are TRBV7-2 and TRBJ2-7, with D possibly matching TRBD1 (5 bases). The V gene lost 1 base and the J gene lost 6 bases, with 13 bases spanning the gap. The CDR3 sequence is 14 residues long. Germline V lookup: CDR1 SGHTA, CDR2 FQGNSA. The CDR3 loop reads CASSLVAKGPEQYF. The CDR3 coding sequence is TGTGCCAGCAGCTTAGTGGCCAAGGGGCCCGAGCAGTACTTC.

The V call is TRBV20-1, the J call TRBJ2-7, with D uncertain. In germline, CDR1 is DFQATT, CDR2 SNEGSKA (reference sequence). Deletions cut 2 bases from V and 3 bases from J, with 5 bases between. This CDR3 contains 11 residues. In DNA form, the CDR3 reads TGCAGTGCTAGAAACAGCTACGAGCAGTACTTC. Amino acid sequence: CSARNSYEQYF.

The chain links TRBV6-1 to TRBJ1-1; the D gene is possibly TRBD1 (6 bases). Trimming shortened V by 7 bases and J by 7 bases, and 19 bases separated the two germline ends. The germline V gene has CDR1 MNHNS and CDR2 SASEGT. The CDR3 runs to 14 residues. CDR3 coding DNA: TGTGCCAGCAATATCGATGGGGGCTTAGGTGAAGCTTTCTTT. Translated: CASNIDGGLGEAFF.

The V gene is TRBV28, the J gene TRBJ2-7; D not certain. Germline CDR1 is MDHEN and CDR2 is SYDVKM. V was clipped by 6 bases and J by 4 bases, with 16 bases between them. This CDR3 has 14 amino acids. Here the CDR3 reads CASRLSRSPYEQYF. The CDR3 nucleotides are TGTGCCAGCAGATTGTCCCGGTCCCCTTACGAGCAGTACTTC.

The V and J genes are TRBV7-2 and TRBJ2-1; possibly TRBD2 for D (6 bases). CDR1 is SGHTA and CDR2 is FQGNSA in the germline V gene. With 0 bases removed from V and 7 bases from J, the gap between germline ends came to 13 bases. The CDR3 is 15 amino acids. CDR3 in DNA: TGTGCCAGCAGCTTAGCCCCCTCTGCGGGGAATGAGCAGTTCTTC. Protein: CASSLAPSAGNEQFF.

V is TRBV9 and J is TRBJ2-1, with 12 bases matching TRBD2. Germline V gene sequence: CDR1 SGDLS, CDR2 YYNGEE. V lost 0 bases and J lost 7; bases outside the gene matches: 5. The CDR3 sequence is 16 residues long. CDR3 sequence: CASSVALAGGPNEQFF. The CDR3 DNA follows: TGTGCCAGCAGCGTAGCGCTAGCGGGAGGGCCGAATGAGCAGTTCTTC.

The gene calls are TRBV7-9 and TRBJ1-1; D is ambiguous. The CDR3 loop spans 13 amino acids. V lost 2 bases, J lost 4 bases, and 8 bases lay in between. Per the germline V gene, CDR1 is SEHNR and CDR2 is FQNEAQ (reference sequence). CDR3: CASSLSTSTEAFF. In DNA form, the CDR3 reads TGTGCCAGCAGCTTATCCACAAGCACTGAAGCTTTCTTT.

The chain uses TRBV4-2 and TRBJ1-2; no clear D gene. Germline V gives CDR1 LGHNA, CDR2 YNFKEQ. Trimming cost V 0 bases and J 7 bases, with 12 bases left between them. This CDR3 spans 14 amino acids. The CDR3 DNA follows: TGTGCCAGCAGCCAAGATGCTGGGCTTGTTGGCTACACCTTC. Protein sequence: CASSQDAGLVGYTF.

This chain links TRBV18 with TRBJ1-2; D is possibly TRBD1 (6 bases). This CDR3 contains 17 residues. Germline V CDR1 and CDR2: KGHSH, LQKENI. V lost 3 bases to trimming and J lost 0 bases, with 17 bases between them. CDR3 sequence: CASSPYAGTSTNYGYTF. CDR3 bases: TGTGCCAGCTCACCTTACGCCGGGACAAGTACTAACTATGGCTACACCTTC.